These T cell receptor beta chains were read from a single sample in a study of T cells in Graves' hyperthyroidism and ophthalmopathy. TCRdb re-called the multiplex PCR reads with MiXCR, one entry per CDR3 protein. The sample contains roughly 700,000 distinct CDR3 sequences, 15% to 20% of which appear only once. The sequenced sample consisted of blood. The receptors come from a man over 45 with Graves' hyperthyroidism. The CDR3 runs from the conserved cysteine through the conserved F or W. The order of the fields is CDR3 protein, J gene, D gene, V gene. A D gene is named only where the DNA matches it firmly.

CDR3aa: CSASPGGVPPYEQYF
j_gene: TRBJ2-7
d_gene: TRBD2
v_gene: TRBV20-1

CDR3aa: CASGLAITGRSLNTEAFF
j_gene: TRBJ1-1
d_gene: NA
v_gene: TRBV12-5

CDR3aa: CASSNHNRGLTEAFF
j_gene: TRBJ1-1
d_gene: TRBD1
v_gene: TRBV7-6

CDR3aa: CAISESRGTGGSTNEQFF
j_gene: TRBJ2-1
d_gene: NA
v_gene: TRBV10-3

CDR3aa: CATWSNAGKQGDRDSYEQYF
j_gene: TRBJ2-7
d_gene: NA
v_gene: TRBV28

CDR3aa: CSARRGNTEAFF
j_gene: TRBJ1-1
d_gene: NA
v_gene: TRBV20-1

CDR3aa: CASKDYTSSTDTQYF
j_gene: TRBJ2-3
d_gene: NA
v_gene: TRBV28

CDR3aa: CASSEWEGGQPQHF
j_gene: TRBJ1-5
d_gene: NA
v_gene: TRBV9

CDR3aa: CASSRTLMASDRTDTQYF
j_gene: TRBJ2-3
d_gene: NA
v_gene: TRBV3-1

CDR3aa: CASSSSGLLPHSYNEQFF
j_gene: TRBJ2-1
d_gene: TRBD2
v_gene: TRBV12-3/TRBV12-4

CDR3aa: CASSTPGGPTYGYTF
j_gene: TRBJ1-2
d_gene: NA
v_gene: TRBV12-3/TRBV12-4

CDR3aa: CASGLVSSGALNEQFF
j_gene: TRBJ2-1
d_gene: NA
v_gene: TRBV12-5

CDR3aa: CSVVDSPEQYF
j_gene: TRBJ2-7
d_gene: NA
v_gene: TRBV29-1

CDR3aa: CASSLAPGYNEQFF
j_gene: TRBJ2-1
d_gene: NA
v_gene: TRBV11-2

CDR3aa: CASSYSRQGAREQYF
j_gene: TRBJ2-7
d_gene: TRBD1
v_gene: TRBV6-2/TRBV6-3

CDR3aa: CSAREWGQGNSPLHF
j_gene: TRBJ1-6
d_gene: TRBD1
v_gene: TRBV20-1

CDR3aa: CASSGGTTYEQYF
j_gene: TRBJ2-7
d_gene: TRBD2
v_gene: TRBV2

CDR3aa: CASSRDSFYNEQFF
j_gene: TRBJ2-1
d_gene: TRBD1
v_gene: TRBV5-1

CDR3aa: CASSPGTSGDRVFF
j_gene: TRBJ2-1
d_gene: TRBD2
v_gene: TRBV11-2

CDR3aa: CASGERGTDTQYF
j_gene: TRBJ2-3
d_gene: NA
v_gene: TRBV10-2

CDR3aa: CASSESGVYSGANVLTF
j_gene: TRBJ2-6
d_gene: NA
v_gene: TRBV6-1

CDR3aa: CASRLQGFGAKNIQYF
j_gene: TRBJ2-4
d_gene: NA
v_gene: TRBV6-1

CDR3aa: CSAHTGTNYNEQFF
j_gene: TRBJ2-1
d_gene: NA
v_gene: TRBV20-1

CDR3aa: CASSPGTSGRPEQFF
j_gene: TRBJ2-1
d_gene: TRBD2
v_gene: TRBV12-3/TRBV12-4

CDR3aa: CASRPGQGSWEQFF
j_gene: TRBJ2-1
d_gene: TRBD1
v_gene: TRBV28

CDR3aa: CASSFRLAGGWPRANEQFF
j_gene: TRBJ2-1
d_gene: TRBD2
v_gene: TRBV7-3

CDR3aa: CASSYTAPTYLRSSTEAFF
j_gene: TRBJ1-1
d_gene: NA
v_gene: TRBV6-2/TRBV6-3

CDR3aa: CASSQEVGTRGSPLHF
j_gene: TRBJ1-6
d_gene: NA
v_gene: TRBV3-1

CDR3aa: CAWSRGREIYNEQFF
j_gene: TRBJ2-1
d_gene: NA
v_gene: TRBV30

CDR3aa: CASSLSGTGGNEQYF
j_gene: TRBJ2-7
d_gene: NA
v_gene: TRBV4-1

CDR3aa: CASSVGGADTQYF
j_gene: TRBJ2-3
d_gene: NA
v_gene: TRBV7-9

CDR3aa: CASSPLNSNQPQHF
j_gene: TRBJ1-5
d_gene: NA
v_gene: TRBV18

CDR3aa: CASSLSGGEGNSPLHF
j_gene: TRBJ1-6
d_gene: NA
v_gene: TRBV27

CDR3aa: CSAIDGSGSGANVLTF
j_gene: TRBJ2-6
d_gene: NA
v_gene: TRBV29-1

CDR3aa: CASSVYRGLNTEAFF
j_gene: TRBJ1-1
d_gene: TRBD1
v_gene: TRBV5-1

CDR3aa: CASTTGGAYNEQFF
j_gene: TRBJ2-1
d_gene: TRBD1
v_gene: TRBV19

CDR3aa: CASSLWGGRPEWNEQFF
j_gene: TRBJ2-1
d_gene: TRBD2
v_gene: TRBV27

CDR3aa: CASKQYNQPQHF
j_gene: TRBJ1-5
d_gene: NA
v_gene: TRBV6-1

CDR3aa: CATSEPSSGRSDEQFF
j_gene: TRBJ2-1
d_gene: TRBD2
v_gene: TRBV24-1

CDR3aa: CASSLVGQSYEQYF
j_gene: TRBJ2-7
d_gene: NA
v_gene: TRBV27

CDR3aa: CASSYDRGRSYNEQFF
j_gene: TRBJ2-1
d_gene: TRBD1
v_gene: TRBV11-1

CDR3aa: CASSWSGGVQETQYF
j_gene: TRBJ2-5
d_gene: NA
v_gene: TRBV27

CDR3aa: CASSYDLQTYEQYF
j_gene: TRBJ2-7
d_gene: NA
v_gene: TRBV6-2/TRBV6-3

CDR3aa: CASSPEMGGLSTDTQYF
j_gene: TRBJ2-3
d_gene: NA
v_gene: TRBV11-2

CDR3aa: CASSFGRNYFQPQHF
j_gene: TRBJ1-5
d_gene: NA
v_gene: TRBV7-3

CDR3aa: CAISANRDTNTEAFF
j_gene: TRBJ1-1
d_gene: NA
v_gene: TRBV10-3

CDR3aa: CASRIGTLSYNEQFF
j_gene: TRBJ2-1
d_gene: NA
v_gene: TRBV27

CDR3aa: CASGLKNQPQHF
j_gene: TRBJ1-5
d_gene: NA
v_gene: TRBV19

CDR3aa: CASSSDRGLNSPLHF
j_gene: TRBJ1-6
d_gene: TRBD1
v_gene: TRBV7-8

CDR3aa: CASKIRGGDYVYTF
j_gene: TRBJ1-2
d_gene: NA
v_gene: TRBV6-2/TRBV6-3

CDR3aa: CASSFPLAGQEAQYF
j_gene: TRBJ2-5
d_gene: TRBD2
v_gene: TRBV28